Given below is one T cell receptor (beta chain) in context. What it recognizes is unknown. Vbeta (60) and Jbeta (13) primers were used in the PCR. Assay used: immunoSEQ multiplex PCR; TCRdb lists only in-frame clones, some missing. The sample consists of about 61,000 clones, more than 70% of them appearing once. The data were obtained in a study of cytomegalovirus exposure and HLA in healthy donors. Germline V gene lookup returns CDR1 PRHDT and CDR2 FYEKMQ (reference sequence). V was trimmed by 5 bases and J by 1 base, leaving 11 bases between them. The CDR3 is 14 residues long. Study-wide results and limits: When presence/absence was analysed, sequencing depth was taken to be roughly uniform across donors.

The specimen sequenced was PBMCs. This sequence was found in a man in his thirties or forties in good health and CMV-seropositive. The V gene is TRBV13, the J gene TRBJ1-1, with D maybe TRBD1 (5 bases). For the CDR3, the DNA is TGTGCCAGCAGCCCAAGACAGCGGAACACTGAAGCTTTCTTT. Translation gives CASSPRQRNTEAFF.